Listed below are T cell receptor beta chains from one sample, sequenced in a study of blood T cell repertoires in COVID-19. Measured with immunoSEQ multiplex PCR; TCRdb has only the in-frame clones, and not every one. The sample carries approximately 15,000 clones, around 77% recorded once. Input material: peripheral blood. These TCRs come from a human donor in a cohort sampled during active COVID-19. Both conserved end residues are part of each CDR3. A D gene is named only where the DNA matches it firmly. Rows may omit the clone size; those that give it use once, few, many or a size class.

abundance	d_gene	v_gene	j_gene	CDR3nt	CDR3aa
.	.	TRBV20-1	TRBJ1-2	TGCAGTGCTAGAGTACACCTTAACCCGTTCTTC	CSARVHLNPFF
.	.	TRBV19	TRBJ2-6	TGTGCCAGTAGTATTGGTCGGGGGTCTGGGGCCAACGTCCTGACTTTC	CASSIGRGSGANVLTF
.	.	TRBV19	TRBJ2-2	TGTGCCAGTACTTGGACCATAGGAGCCGCGGGCACCGGGGAGCTGTTTTTT	CASTWTIGAAGTGELFF
few	TRBD1	TRBV5-4	TRBJ2-7	TGTGCCAGCAGCCCCCGGACAGGGGCCCACGAGCAGTACTTC	CASSPRTGAHEQYF
.	.	TRBV11-3	TRBJ2-7	TGTGCCAGCAGCTTAGAGGGGGCCCCGGACCCGCGATACGAGCAGTACTTC	CASSLEGAPDPRYEQYF
.	.	TRBV6-5	TRBJ1-4	TGTGCCAGCACCCGCGGGAGTAGAGCTAATGAAAAACTGTTTTTT	CASTRGSRANEKLFF
.	.	TRBV5-1	TRBJ2-3	TGCGCCAGCAGCCCTTCGGGAGCAGATACGCAGTATTTT	CASSPSGADTQYF
.	.	TRBV14	TRBJ1-2	TGTGCCAGCAGCCTAACGACAGGATACTATGGCTACACCTTC	CASSLTTGYYGYTF
.	.	TRBV15	TRBJ1-5	TGTGCCACCAGAGCACAGGATAGCAATCAGCCCCAGCATTTT	CATRAQDSNQPQHF
.	TRBD2	TRBV2	TRBJ2-5	TGTGCCACCCAAGGTGGCGGGGGGGCTGGAGAGACCCAGTACTTC	CATQGGGGAGETQYF
.	.	TRBV2	TRBJ2-7	TGTGCCAGCACCAAGGACAACTACGAGCAGTACTTC	CASTKDNYEQYF
few	.	TRBV2	TRBJ2-4	TGTGCCAGCAGACAACTCGAGGTGGCCAAAAACATTCAGTACTTC	CASRQLEVAKNIQYF
few	.	TRBV5-6	TRBJ2-7	TGTGCCAGCAGCTCCATCCCCCGCGGAGGATTTTACGAGCAGTACTTC	CASSSIPRGGFYEQYF
.	TRBD1	TRBV19	TRBJ2-2	TGTGCCAGTAGTAGACAGGGAGCGAACACCGGGGAGCTGTTTTTT	CASSRQGANTGELFF
.	TRBD2	TRBV2	TRBJ2-7	TGTGCCAGCGGGGGACTAGCGGGAGGGGGTTTCAACGAGCAGTACTTC	CASGGLAGGGFNEQYF
.	.	TRBV5-5	TRBJ1-5	TGTGCCAGCAGCTTTAGGGGTAAGGATCAGCCCCAGCATTTT	CASSFRGKDQPQHF
.	.	TRBV27	TRBJ2-3	TGTGCCAGCAAACTGAGGAGGACAGATACGCAGTATTTT	CASKLRRTDTQYF
.	.	TRBV7-2	TRBJ2-7	TGTGCCAGCAGCCAGGAACAGGGGACTGTCTACGAGCAGTACTTC	CASSQEQGTVYEQYF
.	TRBD1	TRBV3-1/TRBV3-2	TRBJ1-1	TGTGCCAGCAGCCGGAACCGGGACAGGGGAGAAGCTTTCTTT	CASSRNRDRGEAFF
.	.	TRBV4-1	TRBJ2-7	TGCGCCAGCAGCCAAGCGGAGGCTGCCGCTGAAGCCGAGCAGTACTTC	CASSQAEAAAEAEQYF
.	.	TRBV11-3	TRBJ2-7	TGTGCCAGCAGCATCATATCCGGGGGAATACCCTACGAGCAGTACTTC	CASSIISGGIPYEQYF
.	TRBD2	TRBV27	TRBJ2-1	TGTGCCAGCAGTTCGTTAGCGGGAGGCGGGTACAATGAGCAGTTCTTC	CASSSLAGGGYNEQFF
.	.	TRBV5-5	TRBJ1-1	TGTGCCAGCAGCTCCCGATTGGGCGGGGGGGGCACTGAAGCTTTCTTT	CASSSRLGGGGTEAFF
.	TRBD1	TRBV5-1	TRBJ2-7	TGCGCCAGCAGCTTGGGGACAGGGTCAGTCTACGAGCAGTACTTC	CASSLGTGSVYEQYF
.	TRBD2	TRBV3-1/TRBV3-2	TRBJ2-2	TGTGCCAGCAGCCGACTAGCGGGGGGGGACGGGGAGCTGTTTTTT	CASSRLAGGDGELFF
.	.	TRBV28	TRBJ2-3	TGTGCCAGCAGTTTGGTAACCACAATTACGCAGTATTTT	CASSLVTTITQYF
.	.	TRBV7-3	TRBJ2-5	TGTGCCAGCAGCTTAGGGGAGTCGGAGACCCAGTACTTC	CASSLGESETQYF
.	.	TRBV4-2	TRBJ2-3	TGTGCCAGCAGCCAAGAGGGTGGAGAGTTCACCACAGATACGCAGTATTTT	CASSQEGGEFTTDTQYF
.	TRBD1	TRBV7-8	TRBJ2-6	TGTGCCAGCAGCCCCCGGGACAGGGACCTCTCTGGGGCCAACGTCCTGACTTTC	CASSPRDRDLSGANVLTF
.	TRBD2	TRBV7-3	TRBJ2-3	TGTGCCAGCAGCCGAGCGGGAGGTGGCACAGATACGCAGTATTTT	CASSRAGGGTDTQYF
.	TRBD1	TRBV11-1	TRBJ1-1	TGTGCCAGCAGCTTAGACAGGGGGCGCGGCACTGAAGCTTTCTTT	CASSLDRGRGTEAFF
once	.	TRBV6-5	TRBJ2-7	TGTGCCAGCAAAGCGAGCGGCCGCTCCTACGAGCAGTACTTC	CASKASGRSYEQYF
few	TRBD1	TRBV24-1	TRBJ2-7	TGTGCCACCAGTGAGAGGGACAGATCCTACGAGCAGTACTTC	CATSERDRSYEQYF
.	TRBD1	TRBV27	TRBJ1-1	TGTGCCAGCAGTTTAAGCGGGACAGGGAACACTGAAGCTTTCTTT	CASSLSGTGNTEAFF
.	.	TRBV11-3	TRBJ2-3	TGTGCCAGCAGCTTAGGCGGAGCTACAGATACGCAGTATTTT	CASSLGGATDTQYF
.	TRBD1	TRBV29-1	TRBJ1-5	TGCAGCGTTGGACAGGGAAGCAATCAGCCCCAGCATTTT	CSVGQGSNQPQHF
.	TRBD1	TRBV5-1	TRBJ2-7	TGCGCCAGCAGCTCAGGACAGGGCTACGAGCAGTACTTC	CASSSGQGYEQYF
.	TRBD2	TRBV29-1	TRBJ2-1	TGCAGCGTTGTCCTAGCGGATAGCTCCTACAATGAGCAGTTCTTC	CSVVLADSSYNEQFF
.	TRBD1	TRBV27	TRBJ2-7	TGTGCCAGCAGTTTAATGGGGACAGGGTATTCTGGCGAGCAGTACTTC	CASSLMGTGYSGEQYF
once	TRBD1	TRBV10-3	TRBJ2-1	TGTGCCATCAGTGATAGGACAGGGGGGAATGAGCAGTTCTTC	CAISDRTGGNEQFF
.	.	TRBV6-5	TRBJ2-3	TGTGCCAGCAGTCGAGCCGGTGCCACAGATACGCAGTATTTT	CASSRAGATDTQYF
.	TRBD1	TRBV18	TRBJ2-2	TGTGCCAGCTCACCCCTGACAGGGGGTACCGGGGAGCTGTTTTTT	CASSPLTGGTGELFF
.	TRBD1	TRBV6-2/TRBV6-3	TRBJ1-5	TGTGCCAGCAGTACTACAGGGGGCGAGAATCAGCCCCAGCATTTT	CASSTTGGENQPQHF
.	.	TRBV29-1	TRBJ2-3	TGCAGCGTTGGGCTCGGGGTCTCAGATACGCAGTATTTT	CSVGLGVSDTQYF
.	.	TRBV24-1	TRBJ2-5	TGTGCCACCAGTGATTTGCAAGGGGTTCAGGAGACCCAGTACTTC	CATSDLQGVQETQYF
few	TRBD2	TRBV27	TRBJ2-1	TGTGCCAGCAGTACTCGCGGGACTAGCGGAAACAATGAGCAGTTCTTC	CASSTRGTSGNNEQFF
.	TRBD2	TRBV29-1	TRBJ2-5	TGCAGCGTTGCCGGGGGGCAAGAGACCCAGTACTTC	CSVAGGQETQYF
few	TRBD2	TRBV11-2	TRBJ2-1	TGTGCCAGCAGTTCGACTAGCGGATCAAACTATGAGCAGTTCTTC	CASSSTSGSNYEQFF
.	TRBD1	TRBV27	TRBJ1-3	TGTGCCAGCAGTTTTCGGGGGACAGACCCTGGAAACACCATATATTTT	CASSFRGTDPGNTIYF
.	.	TRBV5-1	TRBJ2-1	TGCGCCAGCAGCTTATTAGGGGACTACAATGAGCAGTTCTTC	CASSLLGDYNEQFF
.	.	TRBV18	TRBJ2-2	TGTGCCAGCTCACCCGAACCAGCGAACACCGGGGAGCTGTTTTTT	CASSPEPANTGELFF
.	.	TRBV7-6	TRBJ2-1	TGTGCCAGCAGCGCGGGTCCGGGGTTACTCGTCAATGAGCAGTTCTTC	CASSAGPGLLVNEQFF
.	TRBD1	TRBV19	TRBJ1-5	TGTGCCAGTAGTAGGACAGGGCGGCCTCGTGATAGCAATCAGCCCCAGCATTTT	CASSRTGRPRDSNQPQHF
.	TRBD2	TRBV6-2/TRBV6-3	TRBJ2-7	TGTGCCAGCAGTTTCCAAACTAGCGGGAGGTGGGAAGCGTACTTC	CASSFQTSGRWEAYF
.	.	TRBV15	TRBJ2-3	TGTGCCACCAGCAGAGAATCTAGCGTCCTCCGGGGTACGCAGTATTTT	CATSRESSVLRGTQYF